This note documents a single T cell receptor beta chain sequence. This entry is derived from a study of blood T cell repertoires in COVID-19. Study background: COVID-19 samples collected from the United States, Italy and Spain covered acute and convalescent phases.

Data came from immunoSEQ multiplex PCR; TCRdb stores just in-frame clones and leaves some out. The top ten hold about 0.94% of the sample, which has about 290,000 clones, roughly 90% seen once. The CDR3 totals 15 residues. Trimming took off 3 bases at V and 3 bases at J, with 10 bases between the two ends. Looked up from germline, CDR1 is KGHDR and CDR2 is SFDVKD. The clonotype originates from a woman in her forties who had recovered from COVID-19. Source material: peripheral blood. This rearrangement joins TRBV24-1 to TRBJ2-2; D is undetermined. The CDR3 loop reads CATSDGPAHTGELFF. In DNA form, the CDR3 reads TGTGCCACCAGTGATGGGCCAGCCCACACCGGGGAGCTGTTTTTT.